This T cell receptor (beta chain) stems from a study of blood T cell repertoires in COVID-19. Background on the study: T cells, B-cell-depleted T cells, or PBMCs supplied cDNA or gDNA.

Trimming took 7 bases from V and 3 from J; bases not matched to a gene: 8. The CDR3 extends over 16 amino acids. The germline V gene encodes CDR1 KGHDR and CDR2 SFDVKD. This clone came up once. In the original workflow: Nucleated cell counts were estimated from reference gene primer amplification. TCRdb keeps only in-frame clones here, not all; method: immunoSEQ multiplex PCR. The DNA gave D and trimming, while V, J and clone size come from that table. The sample consists of more than 85,000 clones, approximately 80% of them appearing once. Sequencing used peripheral blood. This chain joins TRBV24-1 and TRBJ2-1; TRBD2 matches at 10 bases. This clonotype was obtained from a human donor in a cohort sampled during active COVID-19. This CDR3 reads CATSGGASGSYNEQFF. CDR3 sequence (DNA): TGTGCCACCAGCGGTGGAGCTAGCGGGAGCTACAATGAGCAGTTCTTC.